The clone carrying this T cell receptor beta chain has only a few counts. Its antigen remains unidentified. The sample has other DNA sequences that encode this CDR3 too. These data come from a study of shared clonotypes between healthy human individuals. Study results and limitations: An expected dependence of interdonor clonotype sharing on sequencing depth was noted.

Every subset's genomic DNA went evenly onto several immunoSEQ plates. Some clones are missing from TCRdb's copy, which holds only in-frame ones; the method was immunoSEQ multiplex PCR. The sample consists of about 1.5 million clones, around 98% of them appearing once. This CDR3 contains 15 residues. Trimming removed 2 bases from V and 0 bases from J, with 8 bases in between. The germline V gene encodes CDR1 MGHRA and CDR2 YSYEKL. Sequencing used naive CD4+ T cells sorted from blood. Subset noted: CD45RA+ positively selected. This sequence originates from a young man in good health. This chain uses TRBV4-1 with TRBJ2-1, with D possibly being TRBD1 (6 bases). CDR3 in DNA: TGCGCCAGCAGCCAACCGGACAGCTCCTACAATGAGCAGTTCTTC. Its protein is CASSQPDSSYNEQFF.